Below are 24 T cell receptor beta chains sequenced from a single sample in a study of early T cells in non-severe SARS-CoV-2 infection. Each CDR3 protein is one row after TCRdb ran MiXCR on the 5' RACE reads. The data show 45,000 to 75,000 distinct CDR3 sequences, 5.6% seen once. The sequenced sample was whole blood. These receptors all stem from an adult who was a healthcare worker with PCR-confirmed SARS-CoV-2 infection or an uninfected control (not recorded which).

This clonotype has ten or more counts. This rearrangement joins TRBV6-5 to TRBJ2-3; TRBD2 might be the D (7 bases). Germline V CDR1 and CDR2: MNHEY, SVGAGI. V lost 7 bases and J lost 5, with 16 bases in between. The CDR3 is 14 residues long. The CDR3 coding sequence is TGTGCCAGCACCCCGGGGGGCCGACTAGATACGCAGTATTTT. This codes for CASTPGGRLDTQYF.

This clonotype showed up many times. The gene calls are TRBV2 and TRBJ2-5; D is undetermined. Germline V lookup: CDR1 SNHLY, CDR2 FYNNEI. Trimming pared 6 bases from V and 8 bases from J, leaving 7 bases between. This CDR3 is built from 10 residues. CDR3 nucleotide sequence: TGTGCCAGCAGCGGATTCACCCAGTACTTC. This sequence encodes CASSGFTQYF.

By sample fraction, this clonotype is medium-sized (0.01 to 0.1%). The rearrangement links TRBV11-1 to TRBJ2-3; D might be TRBD1 (6 bases). The CDR3 totals 15 residues. Germline loops: CDR1 SGHAT, CDR2 FQDESV (reference sequence). V shed 3 bases and J shed 5 bases, with 15 bases lying between them. The CDR3 region is CASSFRTALRDTQYF. The CDR3 coding sequence is TGTGCCAGCAGCTTCAGGACAGCTCTCCGAGATACGCAGTATTTT.

This clonotype came up many times. The chain has TRBV4-1 and TRBJ2-1; TRBD2 aligns across 11 bases. From germline, CDR1 is MGHRA and CDR2 YSYEKL. CDR3 length: 16 residues. Germline trimming cut 6 bases from V and 3 bases from J; bases unmatched to any gene: 7. Here the CDR3 reads CASSLSGGAVYNEQFF. For the CDR3, the DNA is TGCGCCAGCAGTCTTAGCGGGGGGGCCGTCTACAATGAGCAGTTCTTC.

This clonotype was observed at least ten times. The chain joins TRBV3-1 to TRBJ1-4; no clear D. V dropped 4 bases and J dropped 0 bases, with 15 bases sitting between them. The CDR3 loop spans 17 amino acids. CDR1 and CDR2 (germline): LGHDT, YNNKEL (reference sequence). The CDR3: CASSRMGGRPTNEKLFF. DNA for the CDR3: TGTGCCAGCAGCCGAATGGGAGGGAGGCCAACTAATGAAAAACTGTTTTTT.

This clonotype was found many times. The V call is TRBV20-1, the J call TRBJ1-3, with no clear D. The CDR3 runs 16 residues. Germline CDR1 and CDR2: DFQATT and SNEGSKA (reference sequence). The V gene lost 5 bases and the J gene lost 0 bases, with 17 bases spanning the gap. The CDR3 nucleotides are TGCAGTGCTGACGACTCCATTCAGAGCTCTGGAAACACCATATATTTT. Translated, it gives CSADDSIQSSGNTIYF.

This clonotype has a handful of counts. J is TRBJ1-6 and V is TRBV18; 12 positions match TRBD1. Germline assignment: CDR1 KGHSH and CDR2 LQKENI. V shed 6 bases and J 2 bases; nucleotides not matched to a gene: 5. This CDR3 has 17 residues. The CDR3 region is CASSAGTGGPYNSPLHF. DNA of the CDR3: TGTGCCAGCTCGGCCGGGACAGGGGGCCCCTATAATTCACCCCTCCACTTT. Filled out from reference TRBV18 and TRBJ1-6, the complete variable domain reads NAGVMQNPRHLVRRRGQEARLRCSPMKGHSHVYWYRQLPEEGLKFMVYLQKENIIDESGMPKERFSAEFPKEGPSILRIQQVVRGDSAAYFCASSAGTGGPYNSPLHFGNGTRLTVT.

The table lists this clonotype with many counts. The genes are TRBV4-1 and TRBJ1-5; D is unclear. Germline loops: CDR1 MGHRA, CDR2 YSYEKL. The CDR3 contains 13 residues. Trimming cost V 2 bases and J 6 bases, with 8 bases left between them. This CDR3 reads CASSQTQIQPQHF. In DNA, the CDR3 is TGCGCCAGCAGCCAAACGCAGATTCAGCCCCAGCATTTT.

This clonotype was observed at least ten times. J is TRBJ2-5 and V is TRBV5-1; 11 bases are a match to TRBD2. The V gene end was trimmed by 1 base and the J gene end by 4 bases; junction bases not matched to a gene: 3. The CDR3 consists of 15 residues. Germline V gene sequence: CDR1 SGHRS, CDR2 YFSETQ. The CDR3 here is CASSLNLAGGETQYF. CDR3 bases: TGCGCCAGCAGCTTGAATCTAGCGGGAGGAGAGACCCAGTACTTC.

Many counts were recorded for this clonotype. The rearrangement links TRBV12-5 to TRBJ2-4; no firm D call. The CDR3 is made up of 16 amino acids. CDR1 and CDR2 from the germline V gene are LGHNT and FRNRAP. V shed 2 bases and J shed 0 bases, with 11 bases lying between them. CDR3 loop: CASGLNSALAKNIQYF. Here the CDR3 DNA reads TGTGCTAGTGGTTTGAATTCTGCGTTAGCCAAAAACATTCAGTACTTC.

This clonotype occurred a few times. The genes are TRBV9 and TRBJ2-3; D is ambiguous. Germline V gives CDR1 SGDLS, CDR2 YYNGEE. V gave up 7 bases and J gave up 10 bases, with 13 bases separating them. CDR3 length equals 11 residues. CDR3 amino acids: CASGSDQAQYF. CDR3 DNA sequence: TGTGCCAGCGGATCTGACCAAGCGCAGTATTTT.

The sample holds many counts of this clonotype. Here the CDR3 DNA reads TGTGCCAGCAGCCCCGCTCAGGGGCGCACAGATACGCAGTATTTT. This codes for CASSPAQGRTDTQYF. The J gene is TRBJ2-3, the V gene TRBV6-5; D possibly corresponds to TRBD1 (6 bases). This CDR3 spans 15 amino acids. Trimming pared 6 bases from V and 1 base from J, leaving 14 bases between. Germline lookup yields CDR1 MNHEY and CDR2 SVGAGI.

This clonotype was detected ten times or more. The rearrangement joins TRBV12-5 to TRBJ2-7; 7 bases are a match to TRBD2. This CDR3 contains 15 residues. The trim removed 9 bases at V and 0 bases at J, leaving 11 bases unmatched. The germline V gene has CDR1 LGHNT and CDR2 FRNRAP. The CDR3, as DNA: TGTGCTAGCGCCGGGAGCGGGATAACCTCCTACGAGCAGTACTTC. Protein: CASAGSGITSYEQYF.

This clonotype was counted a few times. The chain uses TRBV6-6 and TRBJ1-1, with TRBD1 matching 10 bases. The CDR3 is made up of 15 amino acids. Germline CDR1 MNHNY, CDR2 SVGAGI (reference sequence). Unmatched junction bases numbered 4, after V lost 6 bases and J lost 0 bases. CDR3 amino acids: CASRRDRGMNTEAFF. CDR3 nucleotides: TGTGCCAGCAGACGGGACAGGGGAATGAACACTGAAGCTTTCTTT.

This clonotype was recorded at least ten times. The V gene is TRBV20-1, the J gene TRBJ1-1; D remains unclear. The CDR3 runs to 12 residues. Deletions cut 6 bases from V and 6 bases from J, with 14 bases between. The germline gives CDR1 DFQATT, CDR2 SNEGSKA (reference sequence). The CDR3 sequence: CSAAGLEPEAFF. For the CDR3, the DNA is TGCAGTGCCGCGGGTCTAGAGCCTGAAGCTTTCTTT.

This clonotype was seen many times. The rearrangement joins TRBV7-9 to TRBJ2-6, with D possibly TRBD2 on 5 matching bases. Germline CDR1 is SEHNR and CDR2 is FQNEAQ (reference sequence). CDR3 length: 14 amino acids. V gave up 10 bases and J gave up 3 bases, with 13 bases separating them. CDR3 nucleotides: TGTGCCAAAAGAGGGCTGGATGGGGCCAACGTCCTGACTTTC. Amino acids: CAKRGLDGANVLTF. Using reference TRBV7-9 and TRBJ2-6 for the parts outside the CDR3, the full variable domain is DTGVSQNPRHKITKRGQNVTFRCDPISEHNRLYWYRQTLGQGPEFLTYFQNEAQLEKSRLLSDRFSAERPKGSFSTLEIQRTEQGDSAMYLCAKRGLDGANVLTFGAGSRLTVL.

There are many counts of this clonotype. The chain couples TRBV3-1 to TRBJ1-2; TRBD1 is a possible D gene (6 bases). Trimming removed 0 bases at V and 5 bases at J, with 16 bases between. This CDR3 comprises 16 residues. Germline CDR1 and CDR2: LGHDT and YNNKEL (reference sequence). This chain's CDR3 is CASSQDRDRSGYGYTF. Written as DNA, the CDR3 is TGTGCCAGCAGCCAAGATCGCGACAGGAGCGGGTATGGCTACACCTTC.

This clonotype has a count of ten or more. The rearrangement uses TRBV7-2 and TRBJ1-2; TRBD1 agrees at 12 bases. There are 16 residues in the CDR3. The J segment lost 6 bases and the V segment lost 0 bases, leaving 5 bases of the junction unmatched. Germline V gene lookup returns CDR1 SGHTA and CDR2 FQGNSA. The CDR3 coding sequence is TGTGCCAGCAGCTTAGCTTTGGGACAGGGGGCGAATGGCTACACCTTC. This codes for CASSLALGQGANGYTF.

This rearrangement joins TRBV7-3 to TRBJ2-3; TRBD2 matches 11 bases. The CDR3 is 16 residues long. Germline CDR1 and CDR2: SGHTA and FQGTGA. With 4 bases clipped from V and 0 bases from J, the junction kept 3 bases outside the gene matches. CDR3 in amino acids: CASSSVAGGSTDTQYF. CDR3 sequence (DNA): TGTGCCAGCAGCTCTGTAGCGGGGGGGAGCACAGATACGCAGTATTTT.

The CDR3 bases are TGTGCCAGCAGCGTAGGGAGGACGCGGGGCGAGCAGTACTTC. Protein product: CASSVGRTRGEQYF. The chain employs TRBV9 and TRBJ2-7; a weak D match, TRBD2 (6 bases). Germline CDR1 SGDLS, CDR2 YYNGEE. The CDR3 contains 14 residues. Trimming pared 0 bases from V and 6 bases from J, leaving 13 bases between.

J is TRBJ2-7 and V is TRBV5-4; TRBD2 aligns across 13 bases. There are 16 residues in the CDR3. J lost 2 bases, V lost 4 bases, and 6 bases had no gene match. Germline V gives CDR1 SGHNT, CDR2 YYREEE (reference sequence). The CDR3: CASSAPTSGRAYEQYF. The DNA for the CDR3 is TGTGCCAGCAGCGCCCCTACTAGCGGGAGGGCCTACGAGCAGTACTTC.

This clonotype was seen repeatedly, ten times or more. This chain uses TRBV6-5 with TRBJ2-5; D is perhaps TRBD1 or TRBD2 (5 bases each). Germline CDR1 reads MNHEY; CDR2 reads SVGAGI. The CDR3 sequence is 11 residues long. The germline V and J ends were trimmed by 2 bases and 8 bases, with 6 bases remaining between them. The chain's CDR3 is CASSYGGTQYF. The CDR3, as DNA: TGTGCCAGCAGTTACGGGGGAACCCAGTACTTC.

This clonotype turned up a few times. This rearrangement joins TRBV6-4 to TRBJ2-1; tentative D call: TRBD1 (6 bases). The CDR3 extends over 16 amino acids. The germline V gene encodes CDR1 MRHNA and CDR2 SNTAGT. With 4 bases removed from V and 5 bases from J, the gap between germline ends came to 18 bases. Here the CDR3 DNA reads TGTGCCAGCAGTGTCCGATTGGGGGCTCTAGACAATGAGCAGTTCTTC. Amino acids: CASSVRLGALDNEQFF.

With regard to this clonotype: This may be a read error: a much more frequent sequence differs by one nucleotide. The chain is built from TRBV20-1 and TRBJ1-6; D remains unclear. This CDR3 has 16 amino acids. Germline values: CDR1 DFQATT, CDR2 SNEGSKA (reference sequence). V lost 3 bases and J 3 bases, leaving 15 bases between the germline ends. The CDR3 DNA follows: TGCAGTGCTAGGGAGCCAGGTGCGGGCTATAATTCACCCCTCCACTTT. Amino acid sequence: CSAREPGAGYNSPLHF.